This T cell receptor beta chain stems from a study of blood T cell repertoires in COVID-19 (dated by TCRdb to 2018 to 2021). Concerning the study at large: Collaborator samples came from the United States, Italy and Spain and covered acute and convalescent phases of COVID-19. The prospective study material was composed of cDNA or gDNA derived from T cells, B-cell-depleted T cells, or PBMCs. A freely available public database, intended as a resource for researchers studying the immune response to SARS-CoV-2, is where the repertoires were released. HLA class I and class II types, where available, came from metadata supplied by the sample provider rather than from assay-based typing. Deeply sampled blood TCRbeta repertoires from subjects exposed to, actively infected with, or recovered from COVID-19 were included in the dataset. A de-identified subject ID, COVID-19 status, age in years and sex were almost always included in the sample metadata. The samples were drawn from two sources: the first 160 participants of the ongoing ImmuneRACE study, and fewer than 1,500 subjects contributed by 6 global collaborators.

As regards this clone: Its antigen is not yet known. No base-level quality is on record; no much larger clone is a single base apart.

The research as a whole found: The quantity of clinical and demographic metadata differed by source and by participant and was supplied without curation.

In the prospective study, participants were roughly 18 to 100 years old, resided in fewer than 25 geographic areas of the United States, and were enrolled through a virtual design. Cohort assignment in the prospective study relied on participant-reported clinical history from a screening survey and a study questionnaire. ImmuneRACE Cohort 3 recovered participants were defined by two consecutive negative NP/OP PCR tests, healthcare professional clearance, or symptom resolution. In the prospective study, mobile phlebotomists collected whole blood, serum and a nasopharyngeal or oropharyngeal swab from each participant. Over an approximately 2-month period, participants in the prospective study had the option of providing additional blood draws and questionnaires. Prospective study blood samples were shipped either frozen or at room temperature before DNA extraction. TCRbeta CDR3 regions were amplified from genomic DNA by means of the immunoSEQ Assay, a bias-controlled multiplex PCR. The authors processed their data as follows. Nucleated cell counts per sample were estimated from amplification of reference gene primers within the assay. To quantify the absolute abundance of each unique TCRbeta CDR3 rearrangement, sequence reads were collapsed and filtered. For each sample, productive Simpson clonality was calculated by taking the square root of Simpson's diversity index across productive rearrangements. As stored in TCRdb, this immuneACCESS dataset retains in-frame rearrangements with V and J assigned. A fraction of the clones does not appear; measured against another copy, unresolved V genes explain less than half of the discrepancy, and the remainder lacks a known reason. The V and J calls and clone size come from that table; D and trimming were worked out from the DNA. The sample has approximately 360,000 clones on record, over 80% of them singletons. The ten largest clones capture about 4.8% of the sample.

Sequenced input: PBMCs or T cells enriched from blood (not recorded which). This sequence originates from a woman aged 50 to 60 who had recovered from COVID-19.

The DNA sequence is as follows: TGTGCCAGTAGTACCTGGCGGGAGAATACAGATACGCAGTATTTT. This sequence encodes CASSTWRENTDTQYF. The V and J segments used are TRBV19 and TRBJ2-3; TRBD2 matches 7 bases in the middle. The germline V gene encodes CDR1 LNHDA and CDR2 SQIVND (reference sequence). Measured from the cysteine to the phenylalanine, the CDR3 is 15 residues long. Only the CDR3 DNA stays, 45 bases, in frame from base 1. The V end gives up 4 bases and the J end 3 bases, leaving 7 bases in the junction not matched to a gene.